This T cell receptor (beta chain) was recorded in a study of blood T cell repertoires in COVID-19 (TCRdb year 2020). About the full investigation: The collaborator samples originated in the United States, Italy and Spain and spanned the acute and convalescent phases of COVID-19. Where HLA class I and class II types were available, the types were taken from metadata supplied by the sample provider, not from assay-based typing. Deeply sampled blood TCRbeta repertoires from subjects exposed to, actively infected with, or recovered from COVID-19 were included in the dataset. The samples were drawn from two sources: the first 160 participants of the ongoing ImmuneRACE study, and 1,000 to 1,500 subjects contributed by 6 global collaborators. A de-identified subject ID, COVID-19 status, age in years and sex were almost always included in the sample metadata. The prospective study material was composed of cDNA or gDNA derived from T cells, B-cell-depleted T cells, or PBMCs. A freely available public database, intended as a resource for researchers studying the immune response to SARS-CoV-2, is where the repertoires were released. On the study overall, not on this receptor specifically: Clinical and demographic metadata were provided uncurated, with the amount varying by source and participant.

The immunoSEQ Assay, a bias-controlled multiplex PCR, was used to amplify TCRbeta CDR3 regions from genomic DNA. The study's own analysis went as follows. Nucleated cell counts per sample were estimated from amplification of reference gene primers within the assay. To quantify the absolute abundance of each unique TCRbeta CDR3 rearrangement, sequence reads were collapsed and filtered. For each sample, productive Simpson clonality was calculated by taking the square root of Simpson's diversity index across productive rearrangements. TCRdb holds this immuneACCESS table with in-frame rearrangements only. Some clones are missing; in checked studies, unresolved V genes explain under half, and the rest has no known cause. Clone size and the V and J calls come from that table; the DNA yielded D and trimming. This sample gives 150,000 or so clones in total; more than 80% of them show up just once. The top ten clones comprise about an eighth of the sample.

Of note for this clone: Its antigen is still unknown. No base-level quality is on record; no much larger clone is a single base apart.

The CDR3 has 16 amino acids, counting the end cysteine and phenylalanine. Only CDR3 DNA is held: 48 bases, read in frame from base 1. V drops 0 bases and J drops 4 bases, leaving 15 bases in between. The CDR1 and CDR2 encoded by the germline V gene are LGHNA and YSLEER. One collaborating source in Seattle enrolled patients during active infection and followed them longitudinally through the course of disease. Collaborating institutions collected whole blood in K2EDTA tubes following their own protocols. For TCRbeta analysis, collaborators shipped samples in one of three forms: frozen whole blood, isolated PBMCs, or DNA extracted from either of those sample types.

Here the chain combines TRBV4-3 and TRBJ2-5; a tentative D call is TRBD2 (7 bases match). Sequencing used peripheral blood. The receptor's source is a man aged 18 to 35 with COVID-19, enrolled during active disease. The nucleotide sequence is given as TGCGCCAGCAGCCAAGAGGAGGGGGGGGGCACAGAGACCCAGTACTTC. Translated, this is CASSQEEGGGTETQYF.